Reported below is one T cell receptor beta chain. The antigen is not known. These data originate in a study of cytomegalovirus exposure and HLA in healthy donors. Broader study findings: According to reports, the classifier identified cytomegalovirus status with high specificity and sensitivity. Productive rates of about 90% or about 30% were seen for most TCR beta V segments in an earlier analysis.

With 60 Vbeta and 13 Jbeta primers, the PCR was carried out. In the authors' methods: A later analysis counted 70 million to 85 million unique TCR beta chains, about 10 million shared. Method: immunoSEQ multiplex PCR; TCRdb's copy keeps in-frame clones and lacks some. That table is the source of V, J and clone size, and D and trimming were worked out from the DNA. There are about 74,000 clones in the sample, with 6.5% to 9% held by the top ten. J lost 3 bases, V lost 5 bases, and 2 bases had no gene match. This CDR3 spans 14 amino acids. Germline loops: CDR1 MNHNY, CDR2 SVGAGI (reference sequence). Nominal health characterized the donors when sampled, though unrecorded immune exposures were likely.

Sequenced: PBMCs. The sequence was collected from a female donor in good health and CMV-seropositive. The V and J genes are TRBV6-6 and TRBJ2-1, with 9 bases identical to TRBD2. Written as DNA, the CDR3 is TGTGCCAGCAGTCCGACTAGCGGCTACAATGAGCAGTTCTTC. It is translated as CASSPTSGYNEQFF.